This T cell receptor beta chain was captured in a study of Graves' ophthalmopathy and Graves' hyperthyroidism. For the study at large: Before any treatment, peripheral blood was taken at the initial diagnosis.

Trimming removed 8 bases from V and 5 bases from J, with 24 bases in between. Germline values: CDR1 SNHLY, CDR2 FYNNEI. The CDR3 consists of 16 residues. Amplification from RNA transcripts yielded the TCR beta CDR3 regions. Second-round multiplex PCR came after a first-round RT-PCR that employed HTBI primers. TCRdb reprocessed the multiplex PCR reads via MiXCR and lists one record per CDR3 protein. The sample lists some 750,000 distinct CDR3 sequences; roughly 40% were seen once. Ineligible for inclusion were patients with other autoimmune diseases, uncontrolled infections, pregnancy or lactation. Someone took the PBMCs out of more than 9 ml of fresh peripheral blood.

The sequenced sample was peripheral blood. The receptor was isolated from an adult man with Graves' ophthalmopathy. J is TRBJ1-2 and V is TRBV2; D is possibly TRBD1 (6 bases). CDR3 DNA: TGTGCCAGCTCATACGATACAGGGTCTTCGTTTTATGGCTACACCTTC. Amino acid sequence: CASSYDTGSSFYGYTF.